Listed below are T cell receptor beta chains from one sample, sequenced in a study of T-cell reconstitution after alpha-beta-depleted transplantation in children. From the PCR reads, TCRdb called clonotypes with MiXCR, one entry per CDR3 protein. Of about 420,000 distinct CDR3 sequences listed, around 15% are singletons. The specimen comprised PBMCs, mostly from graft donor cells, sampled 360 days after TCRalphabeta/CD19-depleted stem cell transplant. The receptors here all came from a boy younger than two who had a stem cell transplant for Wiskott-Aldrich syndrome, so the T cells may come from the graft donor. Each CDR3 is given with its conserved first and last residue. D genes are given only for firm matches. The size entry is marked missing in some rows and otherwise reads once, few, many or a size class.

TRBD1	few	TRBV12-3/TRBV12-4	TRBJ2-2	CASSLRQGVGELFF	TGTGCCAGCAGTCTCCGACAGGGGGTCGGGGAGCTGTTTTTT
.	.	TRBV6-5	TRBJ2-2	CASSFFGGELFF	TGTGCCAGCAGTTTTTTCGGCGGGGAGCTGTTTTTT
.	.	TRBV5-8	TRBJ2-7	CASSLPGQTYEQYF	TGTGCCAGCAGTTTACCCGGACAGACCTACGAGCAGTACTTC
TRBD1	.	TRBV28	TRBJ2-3	CASSPINPDRPSRGDTQYF	TGTGCCAGCAGTCCCATAAATCCGGACAGGCCCAGCCGAGGGGATACGCAGTATTTT
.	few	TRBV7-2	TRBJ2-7	CASSPRGAGYEQYF	TGTGCCAGCAGCCCCAGGGGGGCAGGCTACGAGCAGTACTTC
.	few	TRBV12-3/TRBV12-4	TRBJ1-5	CASSLAAVRQPQHF	TGTGCCAGCAGTTTAGCGGCAGTCAGGCAGCCCCAGCATTTT
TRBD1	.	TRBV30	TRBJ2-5	CAWNDRGFQETQYF	TGTGCCTGGAACGACAGGGGCTTTCAAGAGACCCAGTACTTC
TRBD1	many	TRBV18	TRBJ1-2	CASSHPYPDRGASNYGYTF	TGTGCCAGCTCGCATCCGTACCCGGACAGGGGCGCGTCGAACTATGGCTACACCTTC
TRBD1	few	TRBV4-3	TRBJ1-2	CASSPSRGLGGYTF	TGCGCCAGCAGCCCGTCCAGGGGGCTGGGTGGCTACACCTTC
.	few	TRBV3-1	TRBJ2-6	CASSQDRVSGANVLTF	TGTGCCAGCAGCCAAGATCGAGTCTCTGGGGCCAACGTCCTGACTTTC
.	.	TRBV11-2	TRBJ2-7	CASSLYGQLSYEQYF	TGTGCCAGCAGCTTATACGGACAGCTCTCCTACGAGCAGTACTTC
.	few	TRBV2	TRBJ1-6	CASSDRQARYNSPLHF	TGTGCCAGCAGTGACCGACAGGCCCGCTATAATTCACCCCTCCACTTT
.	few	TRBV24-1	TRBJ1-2	CATSLGGTYGYTF	TGTGCCACCAGTCTTGGGGGTACCTATGGCTACACCTTC
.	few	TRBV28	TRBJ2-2	CASWAGELFF	TGTGCCAGTTGGGCCGGGGAGCTGTTTTTT
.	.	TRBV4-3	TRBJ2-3	CASSNGIRPTDTQYF	TGCGCCAGCAGCAATGGTATTAGGCCGACAGATACGCAGTATTTT
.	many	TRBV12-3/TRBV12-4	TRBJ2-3	CASSQGRGELIDTQYF	TGTGCCAGCAGTCAGGGACGTGGGGAGCTCATAGATACGCAGTATTTT
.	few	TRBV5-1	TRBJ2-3	CASSLIAVADTQYF	TGCGCCAGCAGCTTGATTGCGGTAGCAGATACGCAGTATTTT
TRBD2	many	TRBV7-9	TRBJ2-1	CASSLGLAGVNEQFF	TGTGCCAGCAGCTTAGGACTAGCGGGAGTCAATGAGCAGTTCTTC
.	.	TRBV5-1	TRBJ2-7	CASSVLSGEQYF	TGCGCCAGCAGTGTATTGTCGGGGGAGCAGTACTTC
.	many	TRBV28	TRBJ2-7	CASSLLLKLSSYEQYF	TGTGCCAGCAGTCTATTACTTAAACTCAGCTCCTACGAGCAGTACTTC
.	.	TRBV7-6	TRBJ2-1	CASSFGLPKGNEQFF	TGTGCCAGCAGCTTCGGACTACCTAAGGGGAATGAGCAGTTCTTC
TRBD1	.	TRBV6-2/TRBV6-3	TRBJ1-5	CASREQGARRQPQHF	TGTGCCAGCAGAGAACAGGGGGCCAGAAGGCAGCCCCAGCATTTT
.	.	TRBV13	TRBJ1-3	CASSSETGLPGNTIYF	TGTGCCAGCAGCTCCGAAACAGGACTCCCTGGAAACACCATATATTTT
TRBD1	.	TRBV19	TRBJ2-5	CASSIGQGAFEAQYF	TGTGCCAGTAGTATAGGGCAGGGGGCGTTTGAGGCCCAGTACTTC
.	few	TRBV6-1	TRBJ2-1	CASSDGSSYNEQFF	TGTGCCAGCAGTGACGGTTCGTCCTACAATGAGCAGTTCTTC
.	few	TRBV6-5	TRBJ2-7	CASSYTLFDSYEQYF	TGTGCCAGCAGTTATACACTATTCGACTCCTACGAGCAGTACTTC
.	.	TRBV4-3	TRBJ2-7	CASSLATGSWYEQYF	TGCGCCAGCAGCCTAGCAACAGGGTCGTGGTACGAGCAGTACTTC
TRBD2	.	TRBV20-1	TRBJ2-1	CSASTLLASLSYNEQFF	TGCAGTGCTAGCACTTTACTAGCGAGCCTATCCTACAATGAGCAGTTCTTC
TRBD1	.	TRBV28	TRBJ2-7	CASSFGAGTGIYEQYF	TGTGCCAGCAGTTTTGGGGCCGGGACAGGGATCTACGAGCAGTACTTC
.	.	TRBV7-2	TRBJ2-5	CASSLGPLGTRETQYF	TGTGCCAGCAGCTTAGGTCCCCTAGGGACCAGAGAGACCCAGTACTTC
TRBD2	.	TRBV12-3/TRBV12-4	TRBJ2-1	CASSSPWGGRGYNEQFF	TGTGCCAGCAGTTCCCCCTGGGGCGGGAGGGGGTACAATGAGCAGTTCTTC
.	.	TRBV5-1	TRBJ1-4	CASSLEMGRGFEKLFF	TGCGCCAGCAGCTTGGAGATGGGTAGAGGCTTTGAAAAACTGTTTTTT
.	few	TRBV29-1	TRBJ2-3	CSVEDKAPDTQYF	TGCAGCGTTGAAGATAAAGCCCCAGATACGCAGTATTTT
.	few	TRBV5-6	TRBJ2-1	CASSLAGNPNEQFF	TGTGCCAGCAGCTTGGCGGGGAACCCCAATGAGCAGTTCTTC
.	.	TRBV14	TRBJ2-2	CASSQERRVTGELFF	TGTGCCAGCAGCCAAGAAAGGAGGGTGACCGGGGAGCTGTTTTTT
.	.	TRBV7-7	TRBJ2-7	CASSSLTPAYEQYF	TGTGCCAGCAGCTCCTTGACACCGGCCTACGAGCAGTACTTC
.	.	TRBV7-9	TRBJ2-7	CASSPRDSSPGGEQYF	TGTGCCAGCAGCCCTAGGGACAGCTCCCCGGGAGGCGAGCAGTACTTC
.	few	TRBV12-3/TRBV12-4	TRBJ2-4	CASSSDWKNIQYF	TGTGCCAGCAGTTCAGACTGGAAAAACATTCAGTACTTC
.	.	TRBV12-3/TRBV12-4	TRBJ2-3	CASSFSRDPTDTQYF	TGTGCCAGCAGTTTTTCCCGTGATCCCACAGATACGCAGTATTTT
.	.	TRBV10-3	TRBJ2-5	CAISWGKETQYF	TGTGCCATCAGTTGGGGAAAAGAGACCCAGTACTTC
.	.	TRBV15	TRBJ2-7	CATSRDLSYEQYF	TGTGCCACCAGCAGAGATCTCAGCTACGAGCAGTACTTC
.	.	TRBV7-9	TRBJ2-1	CASSLSAWSEQFF	TGTGCCAGCAGCTTGTCTGCTTGGAGCGAGCAGTTCTTC
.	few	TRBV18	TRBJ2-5	CASSPKRQETQYF	TGTGCCAGCTCACCAAAACGTCAAGAGACCCAGTACTTC
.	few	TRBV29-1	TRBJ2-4	CSVEVLGRGNIQYF	TGCAGCGTTGAAGTCCTGGGCAGGGGAAACATTCAGTACTTC
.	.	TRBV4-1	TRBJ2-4	CASSPQGLAKNIQYF	TGCGCCAGCAGCCCGCAGGGACTAGCCAAAAACATTCAGTACTTC
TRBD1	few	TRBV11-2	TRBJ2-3	CASSVRDREYF	TGTGCCAGCAGCGTACGGGACAGGGAGTATTTT
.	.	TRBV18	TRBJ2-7	CASSPPLPGYEQYF	TGTGCCAGCTCACCCCCACTGCCGGGCTACGAGCAGTACTTC
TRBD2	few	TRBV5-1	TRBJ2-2	CASSLAPGLASNTGELFF	TGCGCCAGCAGCTTGGCCCCTGGACTAGCCTCGAACACCGGGGAGCTGTTTTTT
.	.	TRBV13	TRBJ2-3	CASSFYGWTDTQYF	TGTGCCAGCAGCTTCTACGGGTGGACAGATACGCAGTATTTT
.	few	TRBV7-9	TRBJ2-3	CASSLERRATTQYF	TGTGCCAGCAGCTTAGAACGCCGAGCGACGACGCAGTATTTT
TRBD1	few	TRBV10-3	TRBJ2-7	CAIRGQGSSYEQYF	TGTGCCATCAGGGGACAGGGGAGCTCCTACGAGCAGTACTTC
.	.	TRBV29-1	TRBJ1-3	CSVEASSIQGGNTIYF	TGCAGCGTTGAAGCGTCGTCGATACAGGGAGGAAACACCATATATTTT
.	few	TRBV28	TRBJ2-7	CASSSRDTENEQYF	TGTGCCAGCAGTTCCCGGGACACTGAGAACGAGCAGTACTTC
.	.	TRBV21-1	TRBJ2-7	CASSKLSKGALVEGSYEQYF	TGTGCCAGCAGCAAATTGAGTAAGGGTGCTTTGGTAGAGGGCTCCTACGAGCAGTACTTC
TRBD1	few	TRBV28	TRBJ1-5	CASSTRTGGNQPQHF	TGTGCCAGCAGTACGAGGACAGGGGGAAATCAGCCCCAGCATTTT
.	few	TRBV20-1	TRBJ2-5	CSARAAIQETQYF	TGCAGTGCTAGAGCGGCTATCCAAGAGACCCAGTACTTC
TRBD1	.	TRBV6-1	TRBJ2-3	CASPLNGQGADTQYF	TGTGCCAGCCCCCTAAACGGACAGGGGGCAGATACGCAGTATTTT
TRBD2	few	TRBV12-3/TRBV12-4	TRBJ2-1	CASSSVTSGGPNEQFF	TGTGCCAGCAGTTCGGTGACTAGCGGGGGGCCAAATGAGCAGTTCTTC
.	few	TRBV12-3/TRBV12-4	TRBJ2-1	CASSWARGSPYNEQFF	TGTGCCAGCAGTTGGGCGAGGGGGTCCCCCTACAATGAGCAGTTCTTC
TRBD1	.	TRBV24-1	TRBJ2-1	CATSDATGHEQFF	TGTGCCACCAGTGATGCGACAGGGCATGAGCAGTTCTTC